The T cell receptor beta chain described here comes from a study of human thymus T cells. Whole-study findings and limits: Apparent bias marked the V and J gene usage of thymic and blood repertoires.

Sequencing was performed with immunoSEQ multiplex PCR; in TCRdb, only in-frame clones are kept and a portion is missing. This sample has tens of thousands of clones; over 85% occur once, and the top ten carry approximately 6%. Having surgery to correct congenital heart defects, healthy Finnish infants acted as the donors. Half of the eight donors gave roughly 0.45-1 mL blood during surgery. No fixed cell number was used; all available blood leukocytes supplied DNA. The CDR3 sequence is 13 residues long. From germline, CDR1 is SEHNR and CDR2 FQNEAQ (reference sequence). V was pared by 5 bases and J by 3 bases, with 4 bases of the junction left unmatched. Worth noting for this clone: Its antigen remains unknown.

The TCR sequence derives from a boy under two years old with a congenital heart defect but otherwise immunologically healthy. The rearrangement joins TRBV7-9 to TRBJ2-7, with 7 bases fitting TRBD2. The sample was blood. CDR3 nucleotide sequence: TGTGCCAGCAGCCTTCGGGAGGACTACGAGCAGTACTTC. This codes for CASSLREDYEQYF.